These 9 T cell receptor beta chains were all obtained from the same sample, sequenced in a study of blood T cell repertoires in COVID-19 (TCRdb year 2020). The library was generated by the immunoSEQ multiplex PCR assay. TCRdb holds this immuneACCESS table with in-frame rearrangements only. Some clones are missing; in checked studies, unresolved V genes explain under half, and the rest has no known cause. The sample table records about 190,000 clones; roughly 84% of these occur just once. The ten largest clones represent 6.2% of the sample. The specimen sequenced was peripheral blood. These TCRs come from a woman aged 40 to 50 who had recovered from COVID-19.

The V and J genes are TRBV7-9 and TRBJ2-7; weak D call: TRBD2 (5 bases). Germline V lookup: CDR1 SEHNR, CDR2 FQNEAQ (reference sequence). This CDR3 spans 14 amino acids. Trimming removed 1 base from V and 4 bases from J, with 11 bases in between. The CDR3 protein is CASSLGFLAYEQYF. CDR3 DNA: TGTGCCAGCAGCTTAGGATTCCTAGCTTACGAGCAGTACTTC. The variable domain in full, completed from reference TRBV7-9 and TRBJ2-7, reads DTGVSQNPRHKITKRGQNVTFRCDPISEHNRLYWYRQTLGQGPEFLTYFQNEAQLEKSRLLSDRFSAERPKGSFSTLEIQRTEQGDSAMYLCASSLGFLAYEQYFGPGTRLTVT.

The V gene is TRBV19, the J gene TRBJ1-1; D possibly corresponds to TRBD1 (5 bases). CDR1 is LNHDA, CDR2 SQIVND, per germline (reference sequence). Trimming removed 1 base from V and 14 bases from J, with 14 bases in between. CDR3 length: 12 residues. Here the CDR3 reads CASSIGVQGSFF. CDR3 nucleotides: TGTGCCAGTAGTATAGGGGTTCAGGGCTCCTTCTTT.

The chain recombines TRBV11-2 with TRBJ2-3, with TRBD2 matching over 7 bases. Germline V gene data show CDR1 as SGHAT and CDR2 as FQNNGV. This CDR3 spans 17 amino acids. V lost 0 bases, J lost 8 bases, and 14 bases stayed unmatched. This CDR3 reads CASSLDWGGSRPSTQYF. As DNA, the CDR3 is TGTGCCAGCAGCTTAGATTGGGGCGGGAGCCGTCCGAGTACGCAGTATTTT.

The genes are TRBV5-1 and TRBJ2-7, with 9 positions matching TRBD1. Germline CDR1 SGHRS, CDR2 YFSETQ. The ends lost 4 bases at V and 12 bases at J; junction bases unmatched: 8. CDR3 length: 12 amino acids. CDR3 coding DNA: TGCGCCAGCAGCCGCCGGGACAGGGATCTGTACTTC. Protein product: CASSRRDRDLYF.

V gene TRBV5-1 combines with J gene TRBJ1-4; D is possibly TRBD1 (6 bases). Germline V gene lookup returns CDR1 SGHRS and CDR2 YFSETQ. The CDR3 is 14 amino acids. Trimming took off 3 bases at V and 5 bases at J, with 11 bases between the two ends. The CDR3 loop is CASSSTGRNEKLFF. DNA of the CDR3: TGCGCCAGCAGCTCGACAGGCAGGAATGAAAAACTGTTTTTT.

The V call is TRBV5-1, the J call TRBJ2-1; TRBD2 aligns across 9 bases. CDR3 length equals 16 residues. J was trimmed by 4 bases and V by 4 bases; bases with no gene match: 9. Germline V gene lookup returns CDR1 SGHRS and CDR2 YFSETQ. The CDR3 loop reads CASSRGLADKYNEQFF. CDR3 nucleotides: TGCGCCAGCAGCCGGGGACTAGCAGATAAGTACAATGAGCAGTTCTTC.

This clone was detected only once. Here the CDR3 reads CASSQDFYLAGGGNPSTDTQYF. Written as DNA, the CDR3 is TGTGCCAGCAGCCAAGATTTCTATCTAGCGGGCGGGGGGAACCCAAGCACAGATACGCAGTATTTT. The V and J genes are TRBV4-2 and TRBJ2-3, with TRBD2 matching 8 bases. The CDR3 extends over 22 amino acids. Germline V lookup: CDR1 LGHNA, CDR2 YNFKEQ. The ends lost 0 bases at V and 0 bases at J; junction bases unmatched: 20.

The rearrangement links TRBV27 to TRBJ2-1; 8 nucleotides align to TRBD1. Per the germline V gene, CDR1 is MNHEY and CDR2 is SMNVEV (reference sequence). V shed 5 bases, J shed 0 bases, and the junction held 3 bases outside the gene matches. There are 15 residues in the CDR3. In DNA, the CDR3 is TGTGCCAGCAGTCCCAGGGGGCTCTCCTACAATGAGCAGTTCTTC. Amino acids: CASSPRGLSYNEQFF.

The CDR3 loop reads CASSSYRGEQFF. The CDR3 DNA reads TGTGCCAGCAGCTCATACAGGGGTGAGCAGTTCTTC. This chain links TRBV5-6 with TRBJ2-1; 7 nucleotides match TRBD1. The germline V gene has CDR1 SGHDT and CDR2 YYEEEE. This CDR3 has 12 residues. V was clipped by 3 bases and J by 9 bases; unmatched bases: 3.